The entry that follows covers one T cell receptor beta chain sequence. The clone's antigen remains unknown. Base qualities are not recorded, but no much larger clone differs from it by a single base. These data are taken from a study of OX40 agonist ivuxolimab in advanced cancers. In terms of the full investigation: Ivuxolimab, which targeted the costimulatory receptor OX40 (CD134), was an agonistic, fully human IgG2 monoclonal antibody. Intravenous ivuxolimab was administered to patients every 2 weeks at six dose levels: 0.01, 0.1, 0.3, 1.5, 3 and 10 mg/kg. Of the 52 patients in dose escalation, approximately 20 had hepatocellular carcinoma, about 15 had melanoma, 9 had renal cell carcinoma and 9 had head and neck cancer. A male proportion of under 85% and a mean age of around 60 years, ranging from 23 to 79, were recorded for the dose-escalation cohort. Prior anti-PD-1, anti-PD-L1 or anti-CTLA-4 therapy was permitted, and checkpoint inhibitors had been received by more than 35% of dose-escalation patients. Partial responses occurred in three dose-escalation patients: two with cutaneous melanoma and one with hepatocellular carcinoma. The purpose of peripheral TCRbeta sequencing was to test whether ivuxolimab changed TCR sequence diversity and led to clonal T-cell expansion. The paper covers the monotherapy dose-escalation part of the phase I ivuxolimab trial, which included N ≈ 50 patients.

General findings and caveats noted by the study authors: After ivuxolimab, CD8+ T cells had more expanded clones than CD4+ T cells on average. Low levels of normalized T-cell clonal expansion were also shown by some nonresponding patients. At doses of 0.1 to 3.0 mg/kg, clonal expansion of both CD4+ and CD8+ T cells in blood was seen between baseline and week 6. Antigen specificity was not determined for the clonally expanded peripheral T cells. In partial responders in the 0.1-3.0 mg/kg groups, normalized peripheral clonal expansion was found to be among the lowest, especially among CD8+ T cells.

Reading from cysteine to phenylalanine, the CDR3 counts 17 amino acids. The entry retains the CDR3 DNA only, 51 bases that are in frame from base 1. CDR1 is given as KGHSH and CDR2 as LQKENI, both from the germline V gene. Relative to germline, V is 3 bases shorter and J is 0 bases shorter, with 15 bases between their ends. The trial excluded patients who had a history of autoimmune disease or were on systemic immunosuppression. Peripheral blood for TCR sequencing was collected from all dose cohorts at baseline, on cycle 4 day 1, and on cycle 7 day 1. Samples were obtained from an open-label, multicenter, first-in-human phase I dose-escalation trial of ivuxolimab. Adults with locally advanced or metastatic melanoma, renal cell, hepatocellular, or head and neck squamous cell carcinoma were enrolled in the trial. CD4+ and CD8+ T cells were sorted separately from peripheral blood before TCR sequencing.

Genomic DNA was isolated from the sorted cells so that the TCRbeta CDR3 region could be sequenced. The immunoSEQ Assay was used to sequence the TCRbeta CDR3 regions. TCRdb retrieved this table from immuneACCESS and kept in-frame rearrangements only. Not all clones are present; in checked studies, unresolved V genes account for under half, and no reason is known for the remainder. This sample comprises roughly 80,000 clones, approximately 91% of them detected only once. Together, the top ten hold around 0.7% of the sample. The sample in question was CD4+ or CD8+ T cells sorted from blood, obtained in a trial of the OX40 agonist ivuxolimab. The chain is assembled from TRBV18 and TRBJ1-5, with the D gene call left open. This clonotype was sampled from an adult with an advanced solid tumor such as melanoma, head and neck, liver or kidney cancer. The CDR3 in this case is CASSPLPLEGSNQPQHF. The bases are TGTGCCAGCTCACCGCTACCCTTAGAGGGTAGCAATCAGCCCCAGCATTTT.